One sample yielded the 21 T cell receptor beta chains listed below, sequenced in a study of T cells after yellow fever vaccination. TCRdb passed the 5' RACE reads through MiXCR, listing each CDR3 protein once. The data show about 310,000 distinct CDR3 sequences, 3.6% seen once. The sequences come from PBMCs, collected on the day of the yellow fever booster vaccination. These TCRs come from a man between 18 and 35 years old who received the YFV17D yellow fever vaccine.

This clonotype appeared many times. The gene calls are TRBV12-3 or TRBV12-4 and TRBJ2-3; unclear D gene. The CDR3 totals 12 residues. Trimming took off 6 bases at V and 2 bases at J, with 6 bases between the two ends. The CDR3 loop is CASSLNTDTQYF. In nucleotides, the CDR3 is TGTGCCAGCAGCTTAAACACAGATACGCAGTATTTT.

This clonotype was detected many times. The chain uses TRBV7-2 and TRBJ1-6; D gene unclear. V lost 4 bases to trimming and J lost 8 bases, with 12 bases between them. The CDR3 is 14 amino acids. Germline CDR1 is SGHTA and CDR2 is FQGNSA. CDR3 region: CASSWVTVDSPLHF. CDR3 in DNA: TGTGCCAGCAGCTGGGTTACAGTGGATTCACCCCTCCACTTT.

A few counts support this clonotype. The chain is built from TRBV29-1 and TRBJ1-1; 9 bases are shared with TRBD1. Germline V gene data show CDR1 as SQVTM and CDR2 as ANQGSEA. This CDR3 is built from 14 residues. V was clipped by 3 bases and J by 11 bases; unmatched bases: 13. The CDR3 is CSVELRDRARWAFF. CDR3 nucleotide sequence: TGCAGCGTTGAGCTCCGGGACAGGGCCCGGTGGGCTTTCTTT.

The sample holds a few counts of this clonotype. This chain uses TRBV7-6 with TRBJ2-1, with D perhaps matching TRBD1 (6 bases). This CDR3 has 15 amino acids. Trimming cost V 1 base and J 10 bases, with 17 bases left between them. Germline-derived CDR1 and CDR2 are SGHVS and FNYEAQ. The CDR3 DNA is TGTGCCAGCAGCTTAGGAGGACTTCTAGGACAGGAGCAGTTCTTC. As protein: CASSLGGLLGQEQFF.

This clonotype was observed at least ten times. CDR3 region: CASSPLGGRGNTEAFF. CDR3 nucleotide sequence: TGTGCCAGCAGTCCGTTGGGGGGGCGAGGGAACACTGAAGCTTTCTTT. The chain employs TRBV6-1 and TRBJ1-1, with TRBD1 as a possible D gene (6 bases). Germline-derived CDR1 and CDR2 are MNHNS and SASEGT. The CDR3 is 16 residues long. The germline V and J ends were trimmed by 5 bases and 1 base, with 17 bases remaining between them.

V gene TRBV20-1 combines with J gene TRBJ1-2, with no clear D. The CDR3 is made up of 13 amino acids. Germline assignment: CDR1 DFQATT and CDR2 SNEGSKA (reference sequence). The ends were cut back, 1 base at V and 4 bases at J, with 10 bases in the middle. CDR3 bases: TGCAGTGCTAGAGCGCGGCAGAGCTATGGCTACACCTTC. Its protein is CSARARQSYGYTF.

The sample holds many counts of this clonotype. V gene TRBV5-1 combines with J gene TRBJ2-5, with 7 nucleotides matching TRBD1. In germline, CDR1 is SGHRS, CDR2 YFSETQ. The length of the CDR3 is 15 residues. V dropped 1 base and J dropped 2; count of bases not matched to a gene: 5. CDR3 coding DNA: TGCGCCAGCAGCTTGACAGCAGGGGGACAAGAGACCCAGTACTTC. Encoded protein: CASSLTAGGQETQYF.

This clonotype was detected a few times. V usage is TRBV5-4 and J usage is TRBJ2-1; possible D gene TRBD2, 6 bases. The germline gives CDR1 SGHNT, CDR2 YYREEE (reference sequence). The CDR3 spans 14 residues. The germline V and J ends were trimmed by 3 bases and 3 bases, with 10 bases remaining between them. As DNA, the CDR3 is TGTGCCAGCAGCTACGGGAGTAACTACAATGAGCAGTTCTTC. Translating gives CASSYGSNYNEQFF.

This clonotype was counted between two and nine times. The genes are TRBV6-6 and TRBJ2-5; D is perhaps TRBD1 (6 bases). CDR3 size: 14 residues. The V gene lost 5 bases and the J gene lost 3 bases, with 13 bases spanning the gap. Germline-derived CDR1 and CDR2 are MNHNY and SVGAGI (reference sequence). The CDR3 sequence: CASSGTRGKETQYF. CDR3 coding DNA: TGTGCCAGCAGTGGAACCAGGGGTAAAGAGACCCAGTACTTC.

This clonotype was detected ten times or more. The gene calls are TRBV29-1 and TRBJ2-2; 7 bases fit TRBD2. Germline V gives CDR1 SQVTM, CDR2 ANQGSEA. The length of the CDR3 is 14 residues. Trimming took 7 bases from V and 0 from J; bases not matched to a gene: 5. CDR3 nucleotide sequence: TGCAGCGCAGGACGGGGGGCGAACACCGGGGAGCTGTTTTTT. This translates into CSAGRGANTGELFF.

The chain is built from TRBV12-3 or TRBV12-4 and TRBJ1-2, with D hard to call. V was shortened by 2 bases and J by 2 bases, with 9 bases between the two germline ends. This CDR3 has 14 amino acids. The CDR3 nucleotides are TGTGCCAGCAGTTTATTAGCACCGAACTATGGCTACACCTTC. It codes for CASSLLAPNYGYTF.

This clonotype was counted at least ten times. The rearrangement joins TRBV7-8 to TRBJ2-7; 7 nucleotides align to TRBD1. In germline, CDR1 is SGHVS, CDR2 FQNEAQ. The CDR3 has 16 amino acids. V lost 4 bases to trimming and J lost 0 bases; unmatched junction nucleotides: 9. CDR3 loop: CASSSRRDRSSYEQYF. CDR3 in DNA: TGTGCCAGCAGCTCGCGCCGGGACAGAAGCTCCTACGAGCAGTACTTC.

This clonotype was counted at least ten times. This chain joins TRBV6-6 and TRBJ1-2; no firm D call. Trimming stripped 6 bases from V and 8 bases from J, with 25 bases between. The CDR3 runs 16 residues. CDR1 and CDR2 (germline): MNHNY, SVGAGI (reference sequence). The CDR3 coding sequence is TGTGCCAGCAGACGCCCACGCGAGAGGGTAGATCGCGGCTACACCTTC. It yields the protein CASRRPRERVDRGYTF.

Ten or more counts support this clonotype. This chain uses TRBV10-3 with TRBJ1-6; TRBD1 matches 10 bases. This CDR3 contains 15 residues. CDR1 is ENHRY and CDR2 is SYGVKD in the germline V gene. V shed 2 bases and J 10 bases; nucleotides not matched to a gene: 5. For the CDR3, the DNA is TGTGCCATCAGTGAGAGAGGACAGGGGGGCTCACCCCTCCACTTT. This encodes CAISERGQGGSPLHF.

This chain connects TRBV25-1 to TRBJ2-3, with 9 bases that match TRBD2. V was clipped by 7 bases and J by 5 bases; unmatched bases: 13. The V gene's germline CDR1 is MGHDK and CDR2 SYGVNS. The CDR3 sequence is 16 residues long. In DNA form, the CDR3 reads TGTGCCAGCACTCCCTCGCGGGGGGGCCTTGGAGATACGCAGTATTTT. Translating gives CASTPSRGGLGDTQYF.

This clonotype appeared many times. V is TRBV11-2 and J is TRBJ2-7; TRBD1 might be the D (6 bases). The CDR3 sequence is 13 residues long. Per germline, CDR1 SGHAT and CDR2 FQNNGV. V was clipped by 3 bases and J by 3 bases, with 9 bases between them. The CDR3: CASSFTGSYEQYF. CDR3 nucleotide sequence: TGTGCCAGCAGCTTCACAGGGAGCTACGAGCAGTACTTC.

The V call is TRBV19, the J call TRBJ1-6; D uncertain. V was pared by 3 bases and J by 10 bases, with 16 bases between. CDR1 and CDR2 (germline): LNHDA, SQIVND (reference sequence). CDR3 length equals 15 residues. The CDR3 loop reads CASSIQAQRGSPLHF. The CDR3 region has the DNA TGTGCCAGTAGTATCCAGGCCCAGAGAGGGTCACCCCTCCACTTT.

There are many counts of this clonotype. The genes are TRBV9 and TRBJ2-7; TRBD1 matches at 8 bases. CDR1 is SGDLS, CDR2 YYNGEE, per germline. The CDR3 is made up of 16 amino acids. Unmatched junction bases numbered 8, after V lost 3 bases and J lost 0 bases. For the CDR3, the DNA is TGTGCCAGCAGCGCCGGCGGACAGGGCAGCTCCTACGAGCAGTACGTC. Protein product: CASSAGGQGSSYEQYV.

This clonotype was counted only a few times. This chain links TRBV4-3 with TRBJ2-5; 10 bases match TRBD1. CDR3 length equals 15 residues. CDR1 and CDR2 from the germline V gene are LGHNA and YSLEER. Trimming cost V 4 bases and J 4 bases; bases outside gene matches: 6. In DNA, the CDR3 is TGCGCCAGCAGCCCTCTGACAGGGGGCGTAGAGACCCAGTACTTC. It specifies CASSPLTGGVETQYF.

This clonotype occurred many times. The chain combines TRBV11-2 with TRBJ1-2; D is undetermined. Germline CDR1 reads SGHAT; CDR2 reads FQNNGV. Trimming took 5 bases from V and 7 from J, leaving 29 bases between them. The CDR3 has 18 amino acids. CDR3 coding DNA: TGTGCCAGCAGCATATCAGATGGGATAAGCGGTAATTGGGGTGGCTACACCTTC. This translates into CASSISDGISGNWGGYTF. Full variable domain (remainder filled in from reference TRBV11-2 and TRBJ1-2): EAGVAQSPRYKIIEKRQSVAFWCNPISGHATLYWYQQILGQGPKLLIQFQNNGVVDDSQLPKDRFSAERLKGVDSTLKIQPAKLEDSAVYLCASSISDGISGNWGGYTFGSGTRLTVV.

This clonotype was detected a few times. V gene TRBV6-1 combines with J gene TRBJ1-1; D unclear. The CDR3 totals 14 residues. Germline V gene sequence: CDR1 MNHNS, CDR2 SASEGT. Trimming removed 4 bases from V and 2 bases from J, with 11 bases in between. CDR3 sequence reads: CASSVDPGNTEAFF. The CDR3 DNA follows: TGTGCCAGCAGTGTGGACCCAGGTAACACTGAAGCTTTCTTT.